This T cell receptor beta chain was sequenced in a study of CD8 T cells in ankylosing spondylitis. Study-level findings and limits: Blood from ankylosing spondylitis patients appeared to carry a characteristic roughly eight-variant TCR beta motif. Prior work had noted some motif variants in reactive arthritis blood and synovial fluid. Matched ankylosing spondylitis synovial fluid reportedly contained a significantly enriched population of disease-linked clones.

A few counts support this clonotype. Its matching antigen is unknown. After removal of 2 bases from V and 4 bases from J, the junction contained 2 bases not matched to a gene. Germline values: CDR1 MNHNS, CDR2 SASEGT. The CDR3 is made up of 15 amino acids. By quantitative 5'-RACE with molecular barcodes, the TCR beta libraries were made. TCRdb re-called the 5' RACE reads with MiXCR, one entry per CDR3 protein. The sample consists of about 540,000 distinct CDR3 sequences, roughly an eighth of them appearing once. The sequenced sample was blood, either unsorted or a sorted T cell fraction (not recorded which). This sequence originates from a male donor with ankylosing spondylitis. The J gene is TRBJ2-3, the V gene TRBV6-1, with 11 bases matching TRBD2. CDR3 nucleotides: TGTGCCAGCAGTGAACCGGGACTAGCGGCAGATACGCAGTATTTT. Its translation is CASSEPGLAADTQYF.